The clone carrying this T cell receptor (beta chain) has only one observation. Germline V lookup: CDR1 MNHEY, CDR2 SMNVEV (reference sequence). The CDR3 is 16 residues long. With 4 bases clipped from V and 10 bases from J, the junction kept 14 bases outside the gene matches. This table comes from immunoSEQ multiplex PCR, and its TCRdb copy is limited to in-frame clones, with some not included. The data contain fewer than 350,000 clones, 88% of them singletons. This entry comes from a study of cytomegalovirus exposure and HLA in healthy donors. The receptor comes from a woman aged 18-29 years in good health and CMV-seronegative. The chain employs TRBV27 and TRBJ2-1; 9 nucleotides line up with TRBD1. Specimen: PBMCs. CDR3 coding DNA: TGTGCCAGCAGTTCTCGTACCGACAGGGGGAATGGAGAGCAGTTCTTC. Translated, it gives CASSSRTDRGNGEQFF.